The present TCR beta chain was sequenced within a study of cytomegalovirus exposure and HLA in healthy donors (dated by TCRdb to 2017 to 2019). Background for the entire study: An earlier analysis of fewer than 750 of the donors reported 276 Gb of sequence data and 117 million unique TCR beta sequences obtained from roughly 180 million T cells. An early release covering more than 500 HLA-typed donors comprised 250 to 350 gigabases of sequencing data and approximately 85 million unique TCR sequences. The genetic ancestry cluster associated with self-reported Caucasian donors included around four fifths of the roughly 410 genotyped donors. The study was designed to test whether signatures of past pathogen exposure could be identified by cataloging public T cell receptors. The study profiled the T cell repertoires of hundreds of subjects by immunosequencing and related them to cytomegalovirus serostatus. Besides the first cohort of around 700 subjects, a separate validation cohort made up of roughly 120 different subjects was used. High-throughput TCR immunosequencing, statistical association of individual TCRs with disease status, and machine learning were combined to predict cytomegalovirus infection status. To study patterns of TCR occurrence, a later analysis re-analyzed previously published TCR beta repertoires from around 700 donors and added high-resolution HLA genotyping. In the later analysis, no new phenotypic data were used to find candidate immune exposures; instead, reliance was placed on TCR beta sequences and their occurrence across donors. An earlier analysis of roughly 580 of the donors used high-throughput TCR beta sequencing to judge whether each TCR beta V gene segment behaved as functional or pseudogenic. Donor age, sex, ethnicity and CMV serostatus were compiled together with the repertoire data. Genome-wide SNP genotypes for about 65% of the roughly 670 donors were used in a later genetic analysis, which treated that subset as a discovery cohort. All discovery cohort repertoires had been generated on a single sequencing platform. HLA typing included class I and class II loci at four-digit resolution. The number of donors typed differed by locus, with roughly 620-640 for A, B, C, DRB1 and DQB1, around 500 for DQA1, 606 for DPA1, and some 440 for DPB1. Five DR-DQ haplotypes were handled as single units for association and clustering, since linkage in the cohort was strong. Among around 400 genotyped donors of the cohort, an average of approximately 240,000 unique TCR beta nucleotide sequences was sequenced per donor, of which 15% to 20% were non-productive. Overall study outcomes, separate from this receptor: Over 15 rarely observed V segments, including chromosome 9 orphons, were excluded from the earlier analysis of several hundred of the donors because counts were too low. Linkage disequilibrium might explain the correlated functional status among segregating V segments, but an unknown experimental factor could not be excluded. In an earlier analysis of over 550 of the donors, most TCR beta V segments were observed in productive rearrangements about 90% or about 30% of the time, broadly matching IMGT annotations. According to a later analysis, parvovirus B19, influenza, CMV and Epstein-Barr virus appeared linked to several top co-occurrence clusters. It was suggested by the authors that the approach could potentially be generalized to other disease states and immunological phenotypes. A later analysis found that most CMV-associated TCR beta chains appeared HLA-restricted, with HLA associations seemingly driven largely by CMV exposure. Because the 87-base-pair reads could not distinguish some IMGT-functional V segments, including TRBV6-2 and TRBV6-3, those segments were excluded. V-gene and J-gene trimming of TCR beta chains was associated with a missense DCLRE1C variant in a later genetic analysis, and the association was replicated in an independent cohort. A cluster of highly shared sequence variants was judged likely to represent a technical artifact of the sequencing pipeline. A later analysis associated about 17,000 TCR beta sequences with specific HLA alleles at a false discovery rate of 0.05. The study listed 150 to 200 TCR beta chains as associated with cytomegalovirus. Only TCR beta chains were sequenced in this cohort, and the absence of alpha or paired-chain data limited detectable features. The presence/absence analyses assumed that sequencing depth was roughly uniform across donors, and that assumption may not be true. A few of the identified cytomegalovirus-associated TCR beta chains were confirmed in vitro to be specific for cytomegalovirus antigens. A further reported finding was that TCR beta sequences accurately predicted the HLA-A and HLA-B alleles for most subjects in the first cohort. When HLA alleles, especially DR and DQ, strongly co-occurred, attributing TCR associations to individual alleles was difficult. Most TCR sequences were seen in very few donors, while some public TCRs were found in many individuals. Compared with the approximately 720-donor mean, donors in an Asian-associated ancestry cluster had fewer N-insertions in productive TCRs, according to a later genetic analysis. In a later analysis, TCR association rates were found to vary across HLA loci, with the most associated TCRs seen for DRB1 alleles and the fewest for HLA-C alleles. In a later analysis, HLA-associated TCR beta chains showed more clonal expansion and lower generation probabilities than non-associated chains that were equally common. For the cohort, immune exposure information was limited to CMV serostatus. The classifier was reported to diagnose cytomegalovirus status with high specificity and sensitivity in both the original and validation cohorts. Because HLA typing was unavailable for some donors at each locus, only the typed subset was used in association tests.

The library was generated by the immunoSEQ multiplex PCR assay. The multiplex PCR relied on a mix of 60 forward primers for TCR Vbeta segments and 13 reverse primers for TCR Jbeta segments. The CDR3 region of rearranged TCR beta genes was amplified from genomic DNA by a multiplex PCR assay. On the Illumina HiSeq System, the amplified TCR beta libraries were sequenced as 87-base-pair reads. As for the original processing: A later analysis tallied around 82 million unique TCR beta chains across the approximately 670 repertoires, and about 10 million of those chains were shared by two or more donors. A nearest-neighbor algorithm error-corrected the raw reads and collapsed the reads into unique sequences, merging closely related sequences to remove PCR and sequencing errors. V, D and J gene segments were assigned by aligning CDR3 sequences to IMGT reference sequences. For a sequence to be retained, at least a six-nucleotide match to both a V gene segment and a J gene segment was required. A rearrangement counted as productive if the CDR3 had no stop codons and remained in frame with V and J, and every other rearrangement counted as non-productive. CDR3 was defined by IMGT convention, running from the second conserved V-encoded cysteine to the conserved J-encoded phenylalanine. Sequences without an unambiguous match to a single V gene segment were excluded from the earlier analysis of 450 to 750 of the donors. In an earlier analysis of 587 of the donors, a V segment was called functional when productive rearrangements were above 56.7%, and segregating when the standard deviation between donors exceeded 5%. A statistical classification framework was built for diagnosing cytomegalovirus status from the catalog of TCR beta chain sequences. V and J gene assignment, in a later analysis, came from comparing TCR nucleotide sequences with IMGT/GENE-DB human TR gene sequences. The TCRdist pipeline was used in a later analysis to assign CDR3 sequences and most-parsimonious VDJ recombination scenarios. In a later analysis, every TCR beta chain was defined by the combination of its CDR3 amino acid sequence and its V-gene family, and reads without a unique V-gene family were dropped. A later analysis removed 600 or so highly shared, low-generation-probability nucleotide sequences to deal with suspected cross-contamination and a sequencing artifact. In a later analysis, a clonal expansion index was calculated for each public chain from normalized within-repertoire ranks of inferred template counts. In a later analysis, generation probabilities were computed using a VDJ recombination model fitted to out-of-frame rearrangements, and the results were checked against IGoR. In a later analysis, TCR-TCR, TCR-HLA and TCR-CMV co-occurrence was scored with hypergeometric tests, and a repertoire-size bias correction was applied to TCR pairs. In a later analysis, false discovery rates were estimated by permuting HLA or CMV assignments 20 times. In a later analysis, co-occurring TCRs were grouped using DBSCAN, with TCRdist sequence similarity added in when clustering inside HLA-allele-positive subsets. For co-occurrence clustering, repertoires with fewer than 30,000 or more than 120,000 public chains were excluded, along with roughly 5 repertoires with anomalous nucleotide sharing. The table comes from immuneACCESS by way of TCRdb, which keeps in-frame sequences with V and J called. Part of the clones is missing from these tables; in studies checked, under half for an unresolved V gene and the rest for unknown reasons. V and J calls and clone size come straight from that table; D and trimming were deduced from the DNA. The sample has roughly 100,000 clones on record, about three quarters of them singletons. The ten largest clones capture roughly 8.6% of the sample.

A note on this clone: This receptor's antigen is unknown. Base quality data are lacking; no much larger clone is found one base away.

Reading from cysteine to phenylalanine, the CDR3 counts 16 amino acids. Only CDR3 DNA remains: 48 bases, in frame from the first base. From a lookup of the germline V gene, CDR1 and CDR2 are SGHRS and YFSETQ. The germline V end is reduced by 0 bases and the J end by 1 base; junction bases left unmatched: 5. The cohort consisted of 666 healthy bone marrow donors. At the time of sampling, every cohort member was nominally healthy, though immune exposures that went unrecorded were likely present. The donor was CMV seropositive and was included in the group of 250 to 350 seropositive cohort members. Each donor provided a peripheral blood sample, and peripheral blood mononuclear cells were used for TCR beta sequencing. Genomic DNA extraction from the blood cell samples was performed with the Qiagen DNeasy Blood Extraction Kit.

This TCR was sampled from a woman between 40 and 50 years old in good health and CMV-seropositive. The sample taken for sequencing was PBMCs. This chain joins TRBV5-1 to TRBJ2-3; 7 of the junction bases match TRBD2. The DNA sequence reads TGCGCCAGCAGCTTGGTGGCGGGAGCGGGCACAGATACGCAGTATTTT. Its protein product is CASSLVAGAGTDTQYF.